This record looks at one T cell receptor (beta chain) sequence and its context. Researchers prepared the TCRbeta library using unique molecular identifiers, the study reports. TCRdb ran MiXCR on the PCR reads and lists one entry per CDR3 protein. There are roughly 300,000 distinct CDR3 sequences in the sample; 10% to 13% occur only once, and more than 2% lies in the top ten. The data stem from a study of T-cell reconstitution after alpha-beta-depleted transplantation in children. The germline V and J ends were trimmed by 3 bases and 2 bases, with 9 bases remaining between them. Germline V gives CDR1 SQVTM, CDR2 ANQGSEA. CDR3 size: 13 residues.

The origin of this receptor is a human donor who donated a stem cell graft to a child with acute lymphoblastic leukemia. The sequencing here drew on PBMCs from the stem cell graft donor, taken from the stem cell graft. The chain has TRBV29-1 and TRBJ2-3; a weak D match, TRBD2 (5 bases). The CDR3 here is CSVDGLYTDTQYF. The CDR3 nucleotides are TGCAGCGTTGATGGACTCTACACAGATACGCAGTATTTT.